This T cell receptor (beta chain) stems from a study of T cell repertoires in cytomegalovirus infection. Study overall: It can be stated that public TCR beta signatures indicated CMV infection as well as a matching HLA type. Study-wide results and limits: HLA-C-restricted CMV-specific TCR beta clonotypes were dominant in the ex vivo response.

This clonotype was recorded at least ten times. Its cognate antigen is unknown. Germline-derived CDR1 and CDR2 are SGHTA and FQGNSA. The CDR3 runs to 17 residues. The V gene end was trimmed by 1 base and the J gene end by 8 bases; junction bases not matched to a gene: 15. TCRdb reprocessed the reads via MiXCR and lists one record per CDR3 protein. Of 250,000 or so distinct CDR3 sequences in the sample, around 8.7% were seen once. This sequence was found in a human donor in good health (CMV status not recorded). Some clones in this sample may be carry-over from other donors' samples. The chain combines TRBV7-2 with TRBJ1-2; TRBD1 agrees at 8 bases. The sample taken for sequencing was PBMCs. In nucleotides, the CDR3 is TGTGCCAGCAGCTTAGGACGGGCGGGGACAGGAGGTCGGGGCTACACCTTC. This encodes CASSLGRAGTGGRGYTF. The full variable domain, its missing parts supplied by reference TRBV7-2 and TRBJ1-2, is GAGVSQSPSNKVTEKGKDVELRCDPISGHTALYWYRQSLGQGLEFLIYFQGNSAPDKSGLPSDRFSAERTGGSVSTLTIQRTQQEDSAVYLCASSLGRAGTGGRGYTFGSGTRLTVV.